Listed below are T cell receptor beta chains from one sample, sequenced in a study of identifying expanded T cells in peripheral blood. Produced via immunoSEQ multiplex PCR; TCRdb's table is partial and in-frame only. The sample shows approximately 79,000 clones, roughly 90% of them seen only once. Sequences were obtained from blood. Source of these receptors: a person aged 18 to 70 in good health. Both conserved end residues are part of each CDR3. A D gene is named only where the DNA matches it firmly. Clone size is shown for a subset of rows, as once, few, many or a class of expanded clone.

CASSKELAGLSDTQYF	TGTGCCAGCAGCAAAGAACTAGCGGGATTGTCAGATACGCAGTATTTT	NA	TRBV9	TRBD2	TRBJ2-3
CASSEILSNQPQHF	TGTGCCAGCAGCGAAATACTTAGCAATCAGCCCCAGCATTTT	few	TRBV7-8	NA	TRBJ1-5
CASSLAQGVFYGYTF	TGTGCCAGCAGTTTAGCACAGGGGGTCTTCTATGGCTACACCTTC	once	TRBV27	TRBD1	TRBJ1-2
CSVVAGYNTEAFF	TGCAGCGTTGTGGCAGGCTACAACACTGAAGCTTTCTTT	NA	TRBV29-1	NA	TRBJ1-1
CASSTSSGGTGTYEQYF	TGTGCCAGCAGTACAAGTAGTGGGGGGACAGGGACCTACGAGCAGTACTTC	NA	TRBV25-1	TRBD1	TRBJ2-7
CASSVGGNYGYTF	TGTGCCAGCAGCGTAGGAGGGAACTATGGCTACACCTTC	once	TRBV9	NA	TRBJ1-2
CASSLPRGDRGSGNTIYF	TGTGCCAGCAGCCTCCCACGAGGGGACCGCGGCTCTGGAAACACCATATATTTT	NA	TRBV7-3	NA	TRBJ1-3
CASSVAGANTQYF	TGTGCCAGCAGCGTAGCGGGAGCCAATACGCAGTATTTT	NA	TRBV9	NA	TRBJ2-3
CASSPRWGDTEAFF	TGTGCCAGCAGCCCCCGGTGGGGGGACACTGAAGCTTTCTTT	NA	TRBV7-2	NA	TRBJ1-1
CASSHPDRENGYTF	TGCGCCAGCAGCCACCCGGACAGGGAAAATGGCTACACCTTC	NA	TRBV4-1	TRBD1	TRBJ1-2
CASSSPSGRAVHTDTQYF	TGCGCCAGCAGCTCCCCTAGCGGGAGGGCGGTCCACACAGATACGCAGTATTTT	once	TRBV5-1	TRBD2	TRBJ2-3
CASSQGTSGRTYEQYF	TGTGCCAGCAGCCAAGGGACTAGCGGGCGTACCTACGAGCAGTACTTC	NA	TRBV4-2	TRBD2	TRBJ2-7
CASSLGGTLIFEQYF	TGTGCCAGCAGCTTAGGAGGGACTTTGATTTTCGAGCAGTACTTC	NA	TRBV7-2	NA	TRBJ2-7
CASSQEGGLGNQPQHF	TGCGCCAGCAGCCAAGAAGGAGGGCTGGGAAATCAGCCCCAGCATTTT	NA	TRBV4-1	NA	TRBJ1-5
CASSLNSGTNYNEQFF	TGTGCCAGCAGCTTGAATAGCGGGACCAACTACAATGAGCAGTTCTTC	NA	TRBV5-4	TRBD2	TRBJ2-1
CASSLQGPSSYEQYF	TGTGCCAGCAGTCTACAGGGTCCGAGCTCCTACGAGCAGTACTTC	NA	TRBV6-9	NA	TRBJ2-7
CASSLAVATHEAFF	TGTGCCAGCAGCTTAGCGGTGGCAACGCATGAAGCTTTCTTT	NA	TRBV7-2	NA	TRBJ1-1
CASSWQGIQETQYF	TGTGCCAGCAGCTGGCAGGGTATCCAAGAGACCCAGTACTTC	NA	TRBV7-2	NA	TRBJ2-5
CSVGQGERGYTF	TGCAGCGTAGGACAGGGCGAAAGGGGCTACACCTTC	NA	TRBV29-1	TRBD1	TRBJ1-2
CASSLDGGLGQPQHF	TGTGCCAGCAGCTTGGATGGGGGGCTGGGTCAGCCCCAGCATTTT	once	TRBV5-4	NA	TRBJ1-5
CASSQGQGFGELFF	TGTGCCAGCAGCCAAGGACAGGGGTTCGGGGAGCTGTTTTTT	NA	TRBV4-2	TRBD1	TRBJ2-2
CASSFRQRGEQYF	TGTGCCAGCAGCTTCCGACAGCGTGGAGAGCAGTACTTC	once	TRBV13	NA	TRBJ2-7